Listed here are 9 T cell receptor beta chains from one sample, sequenced in a study of blood T cell repertoires in COVID-19. The repertoire was sequenced with immunoSEQ multiplex PCR; TCRdb's copy has only in-frame clones and lacks some. The repertoire holds a few hundred thousand clones, almost 90% seen once, with about 14% in the top ten. The sample was PBMCs or T cells enriched from blood (not recorded which). These TCRs come from a man aged 30 to 39 who had been exposed to COVID-19.

The CDR3 sequence: CASSQRGRSRNYEQYF. The CDR3 nucleotides are TGCGCCAGCAGCCAACGAGGGAGATCACGGAACTACGAGCAGTACTTC. V is TRBV4-1 and J is TRBJ2-7; possible D gene TRBD2, 5 bases. This CDR3 contains 16 residues. From germline, CDR1 is MGHRA and CDR2 YSYEKL. V dropped 2 bases and J dropped 3 bases, with 17 bases sitting between them.

This sequence joins TRBV10-2 and TRBJ1-5, with TRBD1 as a possible D gene (6 bases). The CDR3 length is 14 residues. With 4 bases removed from V and 3 bases from J, the gap between germline ends came to 10 bases. Per germline, CDR1 WSHSY and CDR2 SAAADI. The CDR3 nucleotides are TGCGCCAGCAGTGCTACAGGGCTCAATCAGCCCCAGCATTTT. Translated, it gives CASSATGLNQPQHF.

The rearrangement uses TRBV5-4 and TRBJ1-4; a weak D match, TRBD1 (5 bases). CDR1 is SGHNT and CDR2 is YYREEE in the germline V gene (reference sequence). The CDR3 has 17 amino acids. V lost 4 bases and J 0 bases, leaving 16 bases between the germline ends. The CDR3 loop is CASSLVPGLATNEKLFF. In nucleotides, the CDR3 is TGTGCCAGCAGCCTAGTCCCGGGACTGGCAACTAATGAAAAACTGTTTTTT.

As to this clone: The sample carries other DNA sequences with the same CDR3. V gene TRBV12-3 or TRBV12-4 combines with J gene TRBJ1-4, with a weak D call TRBD1 (5 bases). V was cut by 5 bases and J by 8 bases, with 9 bases left in between. The CDR3 loop spans 12 amino acids. CDR3: CASSPRGEKLFF. The CDR3 DNA follows: TGTGCCAGCAGTCCTCGGGGGGAAAAACTGTTTTTT.

The chain joins TRBV27 to TRBJ2-3; perhaps TRBD2 as D (6 bases). The V gene lost 4 bases and the J gene lost 6 bases, with 23 bases spanning the gap. The CDR3 sequence is 17 residues long. The germline V gene has CDR1 MNHEY and CDR2 SMNVEV (reference sequence). CDR3 bases: TGTGCCAGCAGTTCCCCAATCTTGACTAGGAGTTCTGATACGCAGTATTTT. It specifies CASSSPILTRSSDTQYF.

The chain employs TRBV5-1 and TRBJ2-1, with D maybe TRBD2 (7 bases). Germline V gene sequence: CDR1 SGHRS, CDR2 YFSETQ. V gave up 5 bases and J gave up 5 bases, with 20 bases separating them. The CDR3 is made up of 16 amino acids. The CDR3 region has the DNA TGCGCCAGCAGGGATTTGAGTGGGGGGGCCGACAATGAGCAGTTCTTC. Encoded protein: CASRDLSGGADNEQFF.

This rearrangement joins TRBV19 to TRBJ1-1; 7 bases map to TRBD1. V trimming: 5 bases; J trimming: 10 bases; junction bases outside the gene matches: 10. The CDR3 has 13 amino acids. Germline CDR1 reads LNHDA; CDR2 reads SQIVND (reference sequence). CDR3 DNA sequence: TGTGCCAGTAGTTCGGTAGCACAGGGGAGAGCTTTCTTT. Protein sequence: CASSSVAQGRAFF.

V is TRBV19 and J is TRBJ2-5, with 8 bases aligning to TRBD2. Germline assignment: CDR1 LNHDA and CDR2 SQIVND (reference sequence). The V segment lost 3 bases and the J segment 4 bases; nucleotides outside the gene matches: 16. The CDR3 totals 18 residues. The DNA for the CDR3 is TGTGCCAGTAGTATGGGGCTCGGGGGGGCCTTTGATGGAGAGACCCAGTACTTC. Amino acid sequence: CASSMGLGGAFDGETQYF.

The rearrangement links TRBV6-5 to TRBJ1-6; 9 bases align to TRBD1. This CDR3 has 16 amino acids. Per the germline V gene, CDR1 is MNHEY and CDR2 is SVGAGI. Trimming removed 2 bases from V and 5 bases from J; junction bases left unmatched: 4. CDR3 protein: CASSYIDRGNNSPLHF. The CDR3 nucleotides are TGTGCCAGCAGTTACATCGACAGGGGGAATAATTCACCCCTCCACTTT.